This T cell receptor (beta chain) is drawn from a study of cytomegalovirus exposure and HLA in healthy donors. As to this clone: Its antigen remains unknown.

The PCR used 60 Vbeta and 13 Jbeta primers. Here immunoSEQ multiplex PCR was the method, and the copy in TCRdb shows in-frame clones only, minus some. The sample holds 40,000 to 50,000 clones. Study-level results: Presence/absence analysis assumed near-uniform sequencing depth across donors. The majority of CMV-associated TCR beta chains were reported as apparently HLA-restricted in a later analysis.

Despite likely unrecorded immune exposures, the donors were nominally healthy at the time of sampling. The V end lost 3 bases, the J end lost 8 bases, and 9 bases lay between the germline ends. Germline CDR1 SGHNT, CDR2 YYREEE (reference sequence). The CDR3 loop spans 12 amino acids. The sample consisted of PBMCs. The gene calls are TRBV5-4 and TRBJ2-1; tentative D call: TRBD2 (5 bases). This sequence originates from a man aged 25 to 40 in good health and CMV-seronegative. The CDR3 region has the DNA TGTGCCAGCAGCTCGACCGGGGATGAGCAGTTCTTC. Translated, it gives CASSSTGDEQFF.